This T cell receptor (beta chain) was captured by sequencing in a study of blood T cells in healthy people across ages. Findings and caveats of the study: Higher diversity, along with more naive CD4+ cells, distinguished long-lived donors from aged donors.

The donors, aged about 6 to 90, were healthy Caucasians from Russia. Drawing of peripheral blood yielded 7.5 to 10 milliliters from each donor. Germline V gene data show CDR1 as LGHNT and CDR2 as FRNRAP. This CDR3 has 12 amino acids. With regard to this clonotype: Its antigen is undetermined.

The second PCR ran roughly 6 to 12 cycles with a sample-barcoded 5' primer and J-beta primers. There were at least 2.5 million CDR3-containing paired-end reads obtained from each sample. TCRdb reprocessed the 5' RACE reads with MiXCR, giving one entry per CDR3 protein. The sample has roughly 570,000 distinct CDR3 sequences, 25% to 30% seen once. The sample consisted of blood. The rearrangement uses TRBV12-5 and TRBJ2-5; D gene ambiguous. The clonotype was recovered from a woman in her seventies in good health. The CDR3 bases are TGTGCCCGGGCGCGGCCCCGGGAGACCCAGTACTTC. It is translated as CARARPRETQYF. The full variable domain, in which reference TRBV12-5 and TRBJ2-5 provide the parts outside the CDR3, is DARVTQTPRHKVTEMGQEVTMRCQPILGHNTVFWYRQTMMQGLELLAYFRNRAPLDDSGMPKDRFSAEMPDATLATLKIQPSEPRDSAVYFCARARPRETQYFGPGTRLLVL.